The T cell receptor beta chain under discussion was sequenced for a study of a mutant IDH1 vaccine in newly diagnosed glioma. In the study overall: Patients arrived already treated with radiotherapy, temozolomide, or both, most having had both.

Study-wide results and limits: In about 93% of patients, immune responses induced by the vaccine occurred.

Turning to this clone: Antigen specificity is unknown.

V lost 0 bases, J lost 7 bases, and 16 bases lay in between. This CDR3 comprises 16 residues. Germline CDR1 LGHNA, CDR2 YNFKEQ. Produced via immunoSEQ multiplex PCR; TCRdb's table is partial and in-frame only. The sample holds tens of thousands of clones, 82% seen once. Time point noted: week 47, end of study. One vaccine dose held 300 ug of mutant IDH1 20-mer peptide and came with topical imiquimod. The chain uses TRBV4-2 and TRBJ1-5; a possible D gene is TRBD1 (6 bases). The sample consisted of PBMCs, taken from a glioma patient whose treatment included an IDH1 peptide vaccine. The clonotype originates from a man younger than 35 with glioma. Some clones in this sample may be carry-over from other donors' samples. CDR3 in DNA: TGTGCCAGCAGCCAAGACCTCGGGGGGCCGGGGCAGCCCCAGCATTTT. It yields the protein CASSQDLGGPGQPQHF.